What follows describes a single T cell receptor (beta chain). Antigen: not known. TCRdb reprocessed the RT-PCR reads via MiXCR and lists one record per CDR3 protein. This sample has 450,000 to 700,000 distinct CDR3 sequences, with approximately 14% found just once. These data are taken from a study of response to subunit inactivated influenza vaccine. Trimming took 8 bases from V and 0 from J, leaving 17 bases between them. The CDR3 is 15 residues long. CDR1 is SGHRS and CDR2 is YFSETQ in the germline V gene. Overall study findings and caveats: There was a suggestion from the authors that each seasonal influenza vaccination recruits few new T cells.

Source: PBMCs from blood, taken 11 to 12 days after vaccination. The sequence came from a man aged 45-65 years who received an inactivated influenza vaccine. The J gene is TRBJ1-1, the V gene TRBV5-1; tentatively, D is TRBD1 (6 bases). The CDR3: CASRQALTLNTEAFF. CDR3 in DNA: TGCGCCAGTCGACAGGCCCTGACCTTGAACACTGAAGCTTTCTTT.